These 30 T cell receptor beta chains were all obtained from the same sample, sequenced in a study of technical replicates of blood from several donors. Sequenced by immunoSEQ multiplex PCR; TCRdb stores in-frame clones only, minus some. The table lists 15,000 to 20,000 clones, more than 75% of them singletons. The sample taken for sequencing was PBMCs. These receptors were taken from a human donor in good health.

CDR3 sequence (DNA): TGTGCCAGTGCCCCAATAGCGGCTGATTCCTACAATGAGCAGTTCTTC. Translating it yields CASAPIAADSYNEQFF. The genes are TRBV19 and TRBJ2-1; the D gene is possibly TRBD2 (6 bases). V dropped 8 bases and J dropped 1 base, with 18 bases sitting between them. The CDR3 length is 16 residues. Germline CDR1 reads LNHDA; CDR2 reads SQIVND (reference sequence).

The rearrangement uses TRBV7-3 and TRBJ2-3; 13 bases are shared with TRBD2. The length of the CDR3 is 16 residues. Per germline, CDR1 SGHTA and CDR2 FQGTGA. J gave up 3 bases and V 5 bases, and 5 bases lay outside the gene matches. The CDR3 is CASSPGLAGATDTQYF. DNA for the CDR3: TGTGCCAGCAGCCCCGGACTAGCGGGAGCGACAGATACGCAGTATTTT.

This clone showed up just once. The chain couples TRBV10-1 to TRBJ2-1; no clear D. The CDR3 sequence is 12 residues long. From germline, CDR1 is WNHNN and CDR2 SYGVQD (reference sequence). The ends were cut back, 3 bases at V and 9 bases at J, with 9 bases in the middle. The CDR3 sequence is CASSDAYIEQFF. CDR3 bases: TGCGCCAGCAGTGACGCCTATATTGAGCAGTTCTTC.

V usage is TRBV9 and J usage is TRBJ2-5; D possibly corresponds to TRBD1 (6 bases). Between the trimmed V and J ends, which lost 4 bases and 9 bases, there was a span of 19 bases. From germline, CDR1 is SGDLS and CDR2 YYNGEE. This CDR3 is 14 amino acids long. CDR3 region: CASSPTGQLGAQYF. CDR3 in DNA: TGTGCCAGCAGCCCAACAGGGCAACTCGGGGCCCAGTACTTC.

The chain carries TRBV7-3 and TRBJ2-3; D might be TRBD2 (5 bases). The CDR3 has 14 amino acids. V was cut by 3 bases and J by 5 bases, with 12 bases left in between. Per the germline V gene, CDR1 is SGHTA and CDR2 is FQGTGA. This chain's CDR3 is CASSLAGNKDTQYF. The DNA of the CDR3 is TGTGCCAGCAGCTTGGCGGGCAATAAAGATACGCAGTATTTT.

The CDR3 is CASSGAGGGELFF. The DNA of the CDR3 is TGCGCCAGCAGTGGAGCGGGAGGCGGGGAGCTGTTTTTT. The J gene is TRBJ2-2, the V gene TRBV10-1, with TRBD2 matching 9 bases. V dropped 4 bases and J dropped 7; count of bases not matched to a gene: 1. The CDR3 has 13 residues. Germline CDR1 reads WNHNN; CDR2 reads SYGVQD (reference sequence).

The gene calls are TRBV28 and TRBJ1-2, with D unclear. Germline CDR1 reads MDHEN; CDR2 reads SYDVKM. CDR3 length: 13 amino acids. The V and J ends lost 5 bases and 5 bases respectively, with 12 bases between them. CDR3 DNA sequence: TGTGCCAGCAGTAATGGGCTTGTTTATGGCTACACCTTC. Protein product: CASSNGLVYGYTF.

The gene calls are TRBV6-5 and TRBJ1-5; D is unclear. Trimming cost V 2 bases and J 5 bases, with 7 bases left between them. Germline-derived CDR1 and CDR2 are MNHEY and SVGAGI. This CDR3 contains 13 residues. Here the CDR3 reads CASSYGRDQPQHF. In DNA form, the CDR3 reads TGTGCCAGCAGTTACGGGCGAGATCAGCCCCAGCATTTT.

The DNA for the CDR3 is TGTGCCAGCAGCCAAGACCGAGCGGGTTCTGGGTACGAGCAGTACTTC. The encoded protein is CASSQDRAGSGYEQYF. The chain uses TRBV4-2 and TRBJ2-7; tentative D call: TRBD2 (6 bases). V lost 0 bases, J lost 4 bases, and 16 bases lay in between. This CDR3 has 16 residues. CDR1 and CDR2 from the germline V gene are LGHNA and YNFKEQ.

The rearrangement uses TRBV11-2 and TRBJ2-5; a weak D match, TRBD1 (6 bases). The germline V gene has CDR1 SGHAT and CDR2 FQNNGV. V lost 6 bases to trimming and J lost 8 bases, with 28 bases between them. The CDR3 totals 17 residues. CDR3 DNA: TGTGCCAGCAGTTCCAGGGGCCGAGGGACGATCAAGAGAACCCAGTACTTC. Protein: CASSSRGRGTIKRTQYF.

V and J are TRBV16 and TRBJ2-2; 9 nucleotides line up with TRBD2. Per the germline V gene, CDR1 is KGHSY and CDR2 is FQNENV. The CDR3 extends over 16 amino acids. The J segment lost 1 base and the V segment lost 1 base, leaving 1 base of the junction unmatched. This CDR3 is CASSQWTSVNTGELFF. The CDR3 DNA follows: TGTGCCAGCAGCCAATGGACTAGCGTGAACACCGGGGAGCTGTTTTTT.

The V gene is TRBV6-5, the J gene TRBJ2-7; 10 positions match TRBD1. Germline CDR1 is MNHEY and CDR2 is SVGAGI. The V and J ends lost 10 bases and 6 bases, in that order; junction bases with no gene match: 6. The CDR3 runs 12 residues. CDR3 amino acids: CATRDRGAEQYF. The CDR3, as DNA: TGTGCCACCCGGGACAGGGGCGCCGAGCAGTACTTC.

This clone has just one count. V is TRBV5-1 and J is TRBJ2-2, with 7 bases that match TRBD1. The V gene's germline CDR1 is SGHRS and CDR2 YFSETQ. Trimming took 1 base from V and 7 from J; bases not matched to a gene: 4. The CDR3 runs to 14 residues. The CDR3 reads CASSLLGGNGELFF. For the CDR3, the DNA is TGCGCCAGCAGCTTGTTAGGGGGCAACGGGGAGCTGTTTTTT.

This chain connects TRBV25-1 to TRBJ1-5; TRBD1 is a possible D gene (5 bases). Germline V gene data show CDR1 as MGHDK and CDR2 as SYGVNS. Deletions cut 1 base from V and 4 bases from J, with 11 bases between. The CDR3 covers 15 residues. CDR3 in amino acids: CASSELGSGNQPQHF. CDR3 coding DNA: TGTGCCAGCAGTGAATTGGGGTCAGGGAATCAGCCCCAGCATTTT. Complete variable domain (other parts from reference TRBV25-1 and TRBJ1-5): EADIYQTPRYLVIGTGKKITLECSQTMGHDKMYWYQQDPGMELHLIHYSYGVNSTEKGDLSSESTVSRIRTEHFPLTLESARPSHTSQYLCASSELGSGNQPQHFGDGTRLSIL.

The chain links TRBV7-6 to TRBJ1-1; 7 bases fit TRBD1. The CDR3 runs to 15 residues. The junction had 14 bases not matched to a gene; V was cut back by 4 bases and J by 9 bases. Germline V gene data show CDR1 as SGHVS and CDR2 as FNYEAQ. CDR3 protein: CASSSAEQGLAKAFF. In nucleotides, the CDR3 is TGTGCCAGCAGCTCCGCGGAACAGGGGTTGGCGAAAGCTTTCTTT.

The J gene is TRBJ1-5, the V gene TRBV19; D might be TRBD1 (5 bases). Germline assignment: CDR1 LNHDA and CDR2 SQIVND (reference sequence). CDR3 length: 14 amino acids. With 8 bases removed from V and 7 bases from J, the gap between germline ends came to 18 bases. The CDR3 protein is CASERMGGNQPQHF. The DNA of the CDR3 is TGTGCCAGTGAAAGAATGGGGGGAAACCAGCCCCAGCATTTT. The variable domain in full, completed from reference TRBV19 and TRBJ1-5, reads DGGITQSPKYLFRKEGQNVTLSCEQNLNHDAMYWYRQDPGQGLRLIYYSQIVNDFQKGDIAEGYSVSREKKESFPLTVTSAQKNPTAFYLCASERMGGNQPQHFGDGTRLSIL.

The J gene is TRBJ1-1, the V gene TRBV2, with 9 bases lining up with TRBD1. Germline V gives CDR1 SNHLY, CDR2 FYNNEI. The V segment lost 8 bases and the J segment 3 bases; nucleotides outside the gene matches: 10. There are 15 residues in the CDR3. The DNA of the CDR3 is TGTGCCAGCGGAACGATACAGGGGGCCTACACTGAAGCTTTCTTT. Its translation: CASGTIQGAYTEAFF. The full variable domain, in which reference TRBV2 and TRBJ1-1 provide the parts outside the CDR3, is EPEVTQTPSHQVTQMGQEVILRCVPISNHLYFYWYRQILGQKVEFLVSFYNNEISEKSEIFDDQFSVERPDGSNFTLKIRSTKLEDSAMYFCASGTIQGAYTEAFFGQGTRLTVV.

This clone has just one count. This chain uses TRBV18 with TRBJ2-3; a weak D match, TRBD1 (6 bases). Germline V gives CDR1 KGHSH, CDR2 LQKENI. The CDR3 is made up of 16 amino acids. V was pared by 3 bases and J by 2 bases, with 15 bases between. This chain's CDR3 is CASSPRPRGNTDTQYF. The CDR3 DNA reads as TGTGCCAGCTCACCGAGGCCCAGGGGAAACACAGATACGCAGTATTTT.

The rearrangement uses TRBV6-4 and TRBJ1-2; TRBD1 matches at 8 bases. V lost 2 bases and J lost 4; bases outside the gene matches: 3. CDR3 length: 14 residues. Germline V gene lookup returns CDR1 MRHNA and CDR2 SNTAGT. The CDR3 sequence: CASSDGQGAYGYTF. CDR3 nucleotides: TGTGCCAGCAGTGACGGGCAGGGGGCCTATGGCTACACCTTC.

V gene TRBV27 combines with J gene TRBJ2-3; tentative D call: TRBD1 (6 bases). The V end was cut by 3 bases, the J end by 0 bases, with 25 bases between. Germline assignment: CDR1 MNHEY and CDR2 SMNVEV (reference sequence). The CDR3 is 20 amino acids. The CDR3 here is CASSLNTAGATTTSTDTQYF. CDR3 sequence (DNA): TGTGCCAGCAGTTTGAATACGGCAGGGGCTACAACCACTAGCACAGATACGCAGTATTTT.

The rearrangement links TRBV5-1 to TRBJ2-3; 10 bases match TRBD1. The length of the CDR3 is 15 residues. Unmatched junction bases numbered 6, after V lost 4 bases and J lost 4 bases. CDR1 and CDR2 (germline): SGHRS, YFSETQ. CDR3 residues: CASSISGTGADTQYF. CDR3 sequence (DNA): TGCGCCAGCAGCATCTCCGGGACAGGGGCAGATACGCAGTATTTT.

The chain couples TRBV11-2 to TRBJ2-1, with 9 bases that match TRBD2. Losses at the gene ends were 5 bases for V and 3 bases for J; bases not matched to a gene: 8. Germline values: CDR1 SGHAT, CDR2 FQNNGV. This CDR3 region has 16 residues. As DNA, the CDR3 is TGTGCCAGCAGCCGCAGACTAGCGGACTACTACAATGAGCAGTTCTTC. Protein product: CASSRRLADYYNEQFF. Full variable domain (remainder filled in from reference TRBV11-2 and TRBJ2-1): EAGVAQSPRYKIIEKRQSVAFWCNPISGHATLYWYQQILGQGPKLLIQFQNNGVVDDSQLPKDRFSAERLKGVDSTLKIQPAKLEDSAVYLCASSRRLADYYNEQFFGPGTRLTVL.

This clone has only one observation. The chain has TRBV25-1 and TRBJ2-3; 8 bases line up with TRBD2. Germline-derived CDR1 and CDR2 are MGHDK and SYGVNS. This CDR3 spans 15 amino acids. Unmatched junction bases numbered 4, after V lost 4 bases and J lost 1 base. CDR3 in amino acids: CASSAAGAGTDTQYF. The CDR3 nucleotides are TGTGCCAGCAGTGCAGCGGGAGCGGGCACAGATACGCAGTATTTT.

This clone was recorded only once. One end of the junction does not line up with germline, which may come from a read error. The V and J genes are TRBV5-1 and TRBJ2-7, with D possibly TRBD1 on 5 matching bases. There are 14 residues in the CDR3. Per germline, CDR1 SGHRS and CDR2 YFSETQ. Written as DNA, the CDR3 is TGCGCCAGCAGCTTGTGGGGCCGGTCCTACGGGCAGTACTTC. This encodes CASSLWGRSYGQYF.

The CDR3 region is CASSLVATLEDGYTF. The CDR3 region has the DNA TGCGCCAGCAGCTTGGTAGCTACGTTAGAGGATGGCTACACCTTC. The V call is TRBV5-1, the J call TRBJ1-2; D not resolved. Trimming removed 0 bases at V and 6 bases at J, with 15 bases between. Germline V gene sequence: CDR1 SGHRS, CDR2 YFSETQ. CDR3 length equals 15 residues.

The chain has TRBV25-1 and TRBJ2-5; 11 bases align to TRBD2. The germline gives CDR1 MGHDK, CDR2 SYGVNS. The CDR3 consists of 15 residues. After removal of 6 bases from V and 5 bases from J, the junction contained 8 bases not matched to a gene. The chain's CDR3 is CASSPTSGEWETQYF. The CDR3, as DNA: TGTGCCAGCAGCCCGACTAGCGGGGAGTGGGAGACCCAGTACTTC.

This clone was recorded only once. The chain is built from TRBV19 and TRBJ2-1, with a weak D call TRBD1 (9 bases). Trimming took off 3 bases at V and 4 bases at J, with 19 bases between the two ends. The germline V gene encodes CDR1 LNHDA and CDR2 SQIVND (reference sequence). The CDR3 totals 17 residues. The DNA for the CDR3 is TGTGCCAGTAGTATTTTGTCGGGGGGGACAGGGTACAATGAGCAGTTCTTC. Translating it yields CASSILSGGTGYNEQFF.

The chain combines TRBV6-1 with TRBJ2-7; 7 bases fit TRBD1. Germline V gene sequence: CDR1 MNHNS, CDR2 SASEGT. The CDR3 length is 16 residues. V trimming: 2 bases; J trimming: 1 base; junction bases outside the gene matches: 8. CDR3 sequence: CASSELQGSGSYEQYF. The DNA of the CDR3 is TGTGCCAGCAGTGAATTACAGGGGTCGGGATCCTACGAGCAGTACTTC.

The genes are TRBV19 and TRBJ1-4; 10 bases are a match to TRBD1. J lost 5 bases, V lost 5 bases, and 2 bases had no gene match. From germline, CDR1 is LNHDA and CDR2 SQIVND (reference sequence). The CDR3 length is 14 residues. The CDR3 here is CASSEGQGNEKLFF. For the CDR3, the DNA is TGTGCCAGTAGTGAGGGACAGGGGAATGAAAAACTGTTTTTT.

The rearrangement links TRBV11-2 to TRBJ1-2; 9 bases match TRBD1. V trimming: 5 bases; J trimming: 6 bases; junction bases outside the gene matches: 13. This CDR3 comprises 16 residues. Germline V gives CDR1 SGHAT, CDR2 FQNNGV. In DNA, the CDR3 is TGTGCCAGCAGCGCATCGGCGACAGGGGGGTTTCATGGCTACACCTTC. It is translated as CASSASATGGFHGYTF.